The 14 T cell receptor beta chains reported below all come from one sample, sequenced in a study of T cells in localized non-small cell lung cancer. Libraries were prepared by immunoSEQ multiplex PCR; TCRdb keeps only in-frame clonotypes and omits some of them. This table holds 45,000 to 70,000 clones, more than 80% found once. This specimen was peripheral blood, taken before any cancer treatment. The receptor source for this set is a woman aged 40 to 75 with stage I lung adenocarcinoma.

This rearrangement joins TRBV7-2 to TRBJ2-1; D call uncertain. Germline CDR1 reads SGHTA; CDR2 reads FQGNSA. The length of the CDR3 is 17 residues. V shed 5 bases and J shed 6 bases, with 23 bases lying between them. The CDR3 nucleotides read TGTGCCAGCAGCAAATTTGCAGACCCCAAGTCGGGCAATGAGCAGTTCTTC. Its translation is CASSKFADPKSGNEQFF.

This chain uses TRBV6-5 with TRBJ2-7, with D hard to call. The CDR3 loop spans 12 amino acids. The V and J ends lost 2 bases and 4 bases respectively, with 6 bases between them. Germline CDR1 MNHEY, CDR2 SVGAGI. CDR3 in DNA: TGTGCCAGCAGTTACCCAGATTACGAGCAGTACTTC. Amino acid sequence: CASSYPDYEQYF.

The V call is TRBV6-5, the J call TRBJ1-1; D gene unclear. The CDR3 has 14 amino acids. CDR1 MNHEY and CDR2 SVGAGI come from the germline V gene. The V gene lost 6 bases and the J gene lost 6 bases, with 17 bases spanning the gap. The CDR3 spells CASRGSKGRAEAFF. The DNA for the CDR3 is TGTGCCAGCAGGGGCTCAAAGGGCCGGGCTGAAGCTTTCTTT.

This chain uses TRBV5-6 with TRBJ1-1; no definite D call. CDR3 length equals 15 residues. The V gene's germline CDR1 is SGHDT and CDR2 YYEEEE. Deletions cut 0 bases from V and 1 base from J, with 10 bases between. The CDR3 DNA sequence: TGTGCCAGCAGCTTGGTATCGGCGAAGAACACTGAAGCTTTCTTT. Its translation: CASSLVSAKNTEAFF.

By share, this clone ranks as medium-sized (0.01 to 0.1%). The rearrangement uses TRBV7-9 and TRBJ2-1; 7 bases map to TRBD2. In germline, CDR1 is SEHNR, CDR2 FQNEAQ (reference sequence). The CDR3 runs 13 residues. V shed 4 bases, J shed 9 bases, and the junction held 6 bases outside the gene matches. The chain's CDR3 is CASSWLAASEQFF. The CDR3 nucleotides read TGTGCCAGCAGCTGGCTAGCGGCATCTGAGCAGTTCTTC.

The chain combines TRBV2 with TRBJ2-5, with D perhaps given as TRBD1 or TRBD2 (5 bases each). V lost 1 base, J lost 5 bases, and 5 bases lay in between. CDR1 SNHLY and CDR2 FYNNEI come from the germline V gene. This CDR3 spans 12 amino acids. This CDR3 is CASSEGGETQYF. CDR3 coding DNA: TGTGCCAGCAGTGAAGGGGGGGAGACCCAGTACTTC.

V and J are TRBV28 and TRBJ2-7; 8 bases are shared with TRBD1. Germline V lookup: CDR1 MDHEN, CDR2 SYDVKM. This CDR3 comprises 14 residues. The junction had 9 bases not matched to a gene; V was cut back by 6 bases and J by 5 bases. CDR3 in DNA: TGTGCCAGCAGCCGACAGGGGCGTTTGGACGAGCAGTACTTC. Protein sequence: CASSRQGRLDEQYF.

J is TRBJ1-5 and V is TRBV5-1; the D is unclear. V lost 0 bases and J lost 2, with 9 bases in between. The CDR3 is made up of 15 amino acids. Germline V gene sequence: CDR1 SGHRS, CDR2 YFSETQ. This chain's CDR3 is CASSLGGFGNQPQHF. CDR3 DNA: TGCGCCAGCAGCTTGGGAGGGTTTGGCAATCAGCCCCAGCATTTT.

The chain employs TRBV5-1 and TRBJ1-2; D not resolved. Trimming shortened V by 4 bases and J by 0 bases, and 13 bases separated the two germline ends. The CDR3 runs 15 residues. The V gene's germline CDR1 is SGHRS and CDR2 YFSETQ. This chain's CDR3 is CASSPDEGANYGYTF. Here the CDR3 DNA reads TGCGCCAGCAGCCCAGATGAAGGAGCTAACTATGGCTACACCTTC.

The CDR3 DNA sequence: TGTGCCAGCAGCTTAAGGCGGACTTCCGGGACTAACAATGAGCAGTTCTTC. It translates to CASSLRRTSGTNNEQFF. The V and J genes are TRBV7-3 and TRBJ2-1; 7 bases are a match to TRBD2. The CDR3 has 17 residues. The germline CDR1 and CDR2 sequences are SGHTA and FQGTGA. Trimming took 1 base from V and 5 from J; bases not matched to a gene: 11.

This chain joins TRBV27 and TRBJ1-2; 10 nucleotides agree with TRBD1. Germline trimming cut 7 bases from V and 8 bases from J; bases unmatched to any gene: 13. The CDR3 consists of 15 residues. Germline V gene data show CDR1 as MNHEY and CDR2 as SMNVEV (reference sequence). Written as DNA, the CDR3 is TGTGCCAGCACCGCTTTTAGGGACAGGGGAGACGGCTACACCTTC. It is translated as CASTAFRDRGDGYTF.

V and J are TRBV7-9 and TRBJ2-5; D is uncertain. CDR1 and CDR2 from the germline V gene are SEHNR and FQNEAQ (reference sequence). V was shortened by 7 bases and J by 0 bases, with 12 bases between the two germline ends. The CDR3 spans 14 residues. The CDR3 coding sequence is TGTGCCAGCACCCTCTTAGACAACCAAGAGACCCAGTACTTC. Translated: CASTLLDNQETQYF.

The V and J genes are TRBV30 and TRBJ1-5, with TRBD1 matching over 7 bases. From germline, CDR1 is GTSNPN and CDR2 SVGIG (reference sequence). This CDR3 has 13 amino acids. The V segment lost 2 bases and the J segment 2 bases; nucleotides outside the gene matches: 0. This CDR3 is CAWSTGGNQPQHF. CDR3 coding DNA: TGTGCCTGGAGTACAGGGGGCAATCAGCCCCAGCATTTT.

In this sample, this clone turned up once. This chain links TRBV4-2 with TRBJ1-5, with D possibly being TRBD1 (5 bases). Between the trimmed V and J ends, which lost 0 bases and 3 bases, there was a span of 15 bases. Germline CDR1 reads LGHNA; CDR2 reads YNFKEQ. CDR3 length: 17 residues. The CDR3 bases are TGTGCCAGCAGCCAAGATACCGGGACGAACTTCAATCAGCCCCAGCATTTT. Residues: CASSQDTGTNFNQPQHF.